This T cell receptor beta chain was captured by sequencing in a study of blood T cell repertoires in COVID-19. Study information: Collection of acute and convalescent COVID-19 samples took place in the United States, Italy and Spain. From T cells, B-cell-depleted T cells, or PBMCs came the material, which was cDNA or gDNA.

Per germline, CDR1 SGHDN and CDR2 FVKESK. The CDR3 loop spans 16 amino acids. V dropped 4 bases and J dropped 3 bases, with 19 bases sitting between them. Authors' processing steps: It was from reference gene primer amplification that nucleated cell counts were estimated. Assay: immunoSEQ multiplex PCR; the TCRdb copy retains only in-frame clones and omits some. That table furnishes V, J and clone size, whereas the DNA furnished D and trimming. The sample has some 260,000 clones; approximately 88% are singletons. The chain employs TRBV14 and TRBJ2-7, with a weak D call TRBD2 (6 bases). This TCR was sampled from a woman in her thirties with acute or convalescent COVID-19. Material: peripheral blood. The CDR3 nucleotides read TGTGCCAGCAGCCCCCAACGAGGTCGGGGGAACTACGAGCAGTACTTC. It is translated as CASSPQRGRGNYEQYF.